This T cell receptor beta chain was recovered during a study of blood T cells in healthy people across ages. Findings of the study overall: CMV status of donors was not determined, possibly confounding expanded clonotype changes. Strong correlation was found linking TCR beta diversity to naive T cell percentage. The fall in TCR beta diversity per million T cells was roughly linear with age.

For the second PCR, which ran for 7 to 11 cycles, a sample-barcoded 5' primer and a J-beta primer mix were used. Every cDNA molecule carried a tag from a template-switch adaptor bearing 12 random nucleotides. TCRdb used MiXCR to reprocess the 5' RACE reads, holding one entry per CDR3 protein. Among approximately 730,000 distinct CDR3 sequences listed, 35% to 45% were seen once. Trimming removed 4 bases at V and 12 bases at J, with 13 bases between. The CDR3 length is 12 residues. The V gene's germline CDR1 is SEHNR and CDR2 FQNEAQ (reference sequence). As concerns this clonotype: Its target is not known.

This TCR came from an older woman in good health. The V call is TRBV7-9, the J call TRBJ2-1; D is undetermined. Source material: blood. In nucleotides, the CDR3 is TGTGCCAGCAGCTATTCTGCTCCAGGGCAGTTCTTC. As protein: CASSYSAPGQFF.